This record covers a single T cell receptor beta chain. Its specificity is not known. These data belong to a study of T cells after yellow fever vaccination. Points from the study as a whole: Reappearance after the booster was seen for most primary-vaccination clones, at 95% to 96% CD4 and about 90% CD8. A small proportion of clonotypes was detected in both the CD4 and CD8 compartments.

TCRdb reprocessed the 5' RACE reads via MiXCR and lists one record per CDR3 protein. The sample records around 600,000 distinct CDR3 sequences, 10% to 15% being singletons. J gave up 4 bases and V 3 bases, and 10 bases lay outside the gene matches. This CDR3 spans 16 amino acids. The germline gives CDR1 SGHRS, CDR2 YFSETQ. The chain recombines TRBV5-1 with TRBJ2-3, with 8 bases fitting TRBD2. The input for sequencing was PBMCs, taken on the day of the yellow fever booster vaccination. This TCR was recovered from a man younger than 45 who received the YFV17D yellow fever vaccine. The DNA for the CDR3 is TGCGCCAGCAGCTCCGGGTCTGGACTAGCTGCAGATACGCAGTATTTT. Protein: CASSSGSGLAADTQYF.